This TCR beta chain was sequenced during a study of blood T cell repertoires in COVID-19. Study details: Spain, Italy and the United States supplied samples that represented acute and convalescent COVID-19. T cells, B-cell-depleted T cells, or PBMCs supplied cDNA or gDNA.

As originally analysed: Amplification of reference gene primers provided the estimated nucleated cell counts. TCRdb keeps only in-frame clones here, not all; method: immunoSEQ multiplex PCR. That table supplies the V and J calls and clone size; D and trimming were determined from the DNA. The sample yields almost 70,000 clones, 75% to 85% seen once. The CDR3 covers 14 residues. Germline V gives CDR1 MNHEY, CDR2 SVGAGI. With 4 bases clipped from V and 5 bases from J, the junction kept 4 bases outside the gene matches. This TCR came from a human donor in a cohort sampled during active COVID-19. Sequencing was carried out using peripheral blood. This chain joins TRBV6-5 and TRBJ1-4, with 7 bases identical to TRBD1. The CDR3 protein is CASSSGQPNEKLFF. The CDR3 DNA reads TGTGCCAGCAGTTCGGGACAGCCGAATGAAAAACTGTTTTTT.